This entry is about one T cell receptor (beta chain). What it binds is not known. The data belong to a study of identifying expanded T cells in peripheral blood. The germline V and J ends were trimmed by 6 bases and 2 bases, with 10 bases remaining between them. The CDR3 is made up of 14 amino acids. Germline lookup yields CDR1 SSHAT and CDR2 FNYEAQ (reference sequence). Measured with immunoSEQ multiplex PCR; TCRdb has only the in-frame clones, and not every one. The sample has around 120,000 clones, approximately 86% seen once. Study-level results: Differentially abundant clones: 0.95 to 1.5 between replicates, about 17 at around 15 days, more than 18 at four.

The chain combines TRBV7-7 with TRBJ1-4; a weak D match, TRBD1 (5 bases). Sequenced sample: blood. The receptor's source is a person aged 18-70 years in good health. CDR3 sequence: CASSPGSTNEKLFF. CDR3 in DNA: TGTGCCAGCAGTCCAGGGTCTACTAATGAAAAACTGTTTTTT.